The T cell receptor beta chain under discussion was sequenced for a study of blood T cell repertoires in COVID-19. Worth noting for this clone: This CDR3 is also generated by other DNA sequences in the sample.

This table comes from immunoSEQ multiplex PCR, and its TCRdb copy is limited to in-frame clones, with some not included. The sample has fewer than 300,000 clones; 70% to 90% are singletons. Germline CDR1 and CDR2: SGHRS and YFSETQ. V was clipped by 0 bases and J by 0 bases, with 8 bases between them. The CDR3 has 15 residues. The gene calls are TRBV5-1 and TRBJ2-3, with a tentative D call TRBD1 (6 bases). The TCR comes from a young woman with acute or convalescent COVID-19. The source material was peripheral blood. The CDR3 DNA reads TGCGCCAGCAGCTTGGATGGGACAAGCACAGATACGCAGTATTTT. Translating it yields CASSLDGTSTDTQYF.